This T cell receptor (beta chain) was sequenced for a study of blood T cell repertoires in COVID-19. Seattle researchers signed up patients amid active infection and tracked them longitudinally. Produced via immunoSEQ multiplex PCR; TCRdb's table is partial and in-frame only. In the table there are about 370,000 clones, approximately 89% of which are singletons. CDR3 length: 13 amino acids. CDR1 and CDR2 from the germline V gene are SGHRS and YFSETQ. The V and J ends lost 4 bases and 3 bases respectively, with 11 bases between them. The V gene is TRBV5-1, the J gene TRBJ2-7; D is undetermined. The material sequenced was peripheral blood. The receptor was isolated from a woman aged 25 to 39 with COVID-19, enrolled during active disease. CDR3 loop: CASSLGRLYEQYF. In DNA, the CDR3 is TGCGCCAGCAGCCTTGGAAGACTCTACGAGCAGTACTTC.